One sample yielded the 28 T cell receptor beta chains listed below, sequenced in a study of OX40 agonist ivuxolimab in advanced cancers. Measured with immunoSEQ multiplex PCR; TCRdb has only the in-frame clones, and not every one. This table holds roughly 80,000 clones, 85% found once. The sample here was CD4+ or CD8+ T cells sorted from blood, taken in a trial of the OX40 agonist ivuxolimab. These receptors were taken from an adult with an advanced solid tumor such as melanoma, head and neck, liver or kidney cancer.

This clone was recorded a few times. The chain has TRBV4-3 and TRBJ1-6, with 9 bases matching TRBD1. V was pared by 1 base and J by 11 bases, with 0 bases of the junction left unmatched. In germline, CDR1 is LGHNA, CDR2 YSLEER. CDR3 length: 13 amino acids. CDR3 in DNA: TGCGCCAGCAGCCAAGGACAGGGGGCACCCCTCCACTTT. This codes for CASSQGQGAPLHF.

This rearrangement joins TRBV6-1 to TRBJ1-2; D may be TRBD1 (5 bases). Germline V gene lookup returns CDR1 MNHNS and CDR2 SASEGT. CDR3 length: 14 amino acids. Trimming pared 3 bases from V and 4 bases from J, leaving 12 bases between. The CDR3 is CASSEAGEPYGYTF. CDR3 DNA: TGTGCCAGCAGTGAGGCGGGGGAACCCTATGGCTACACCTTC.

This rearrangement joins TRBV4-1 to TRBJ1-5; 9 bases agree with TRBD1. This CDR3 spans 16 amino acids. With 1 base clipped from V and 6 bases from J, the junction kept 7 bases outside the gene matches. Per the germline V gene, CDR1 is MGHRA and CDR2 is YSYEKL. The CDR3 sequence is CASSQGGQGLRQPQHF. CDR3 bases: TGCGCCAGCAGCCAAGGAGGACAGGGGCTCCGTCAGCCCCAGCATTTT.

The chain joins TRBV29-1 to TRBJ2-5; no firm D call. The germline gives CDR1 SQVTM, CDR2 ANQGSEA. Trimming stripped 6 bases from V and 1 base from J, with 3 bases between. The CDR3 is 10 residues long. CDR3 bases: TGCAGCGTCGCCCAAGAGACCCAGTACTTC. Translation gives CSVAQETQYF.

The chain joins TRBV5-1 to TRBJ2-3; no clear D. Deletions cut 0 bases from V and 4 bases from J, with 6 bases between. CDR1 is SGHRS, CDR2 YFSETQ, per germline. CDR3 length: 13 amino acids. The CDR3 DNA sequence: TGCGCCAGCAGCTTGGATGGGGCAGATACGCAGTATTTT. Translating it yields CASSLDGADTQYF.

This clone appeared a few times. V is TRBV5-4 and J is TRBJ2-1; D remains ambiguous. The CDR3 has 14 residues. The V end lost 0 bases, the J end lost 0 bases, and 4 bases lay between the germline ends. Germline V CDR1 and CDR2: SGHNT, YYREEE (reference sequence). The CDR3 DNA reads as TGTGCCAGCAGCTTGGACAGCTCCTACAATGAGCAGTTCTTC. This codes for CASSLDSSYNEQFF.

The chain links TRBV18 to TRBJ2-5; D call uncertain. The CDR3 extends over 12 amino acids. Trimming shortened V by 3 bases and J by 5 bases, and 7 bases separated the two germline ends. Germline V gene sequence: CDR1 KGHSH, CDR2 LQKENI. The chain's CDR3 is CASSPVQETQYF. CDR3 DNA sequence: TGTGCCAGCTCACCGGTACAGGAGACCCAGTACTTC.

V and J are TRBV7-3 and TRBJ2-1; either TRBD1 or TRBD2 may fit D (5 bases each). V lost 5 bases and J 0 bases, leaving 14 bases between the germline ends. This CDR3 contains 16 residues. The V gene's germline CDR1 is SGHTA and CDR2 FQGTGA. The CDR3 sequence is CASSPGGASSYNEQFF. In DNA form, the CDR3 reads TGTGCCAGCAGCCCTGGGGGAGCGAGCTCCTACAATGAGCAGTTCTTC.

V usage is TRBV7-8 and J usage is TRBJ2-3, with D uncertain. Germline V lookup: CDR1 SGHVS, CDR2 FQNEAQ. V lost 0 bases and J 5 bases, leaving 9 bases between the germline ends. The CDR3 covers 14 residues. The CDR3 sequence is CASSLAQSLDTQYF. Written as DNA, the CDR3 is TGTGCCAGCAGCTTAGCGCAGAGTTTAGATACGCAGTATTTT.

This chain's CDR3 is CASSRDRQGPNEKLFF. Written as DNA, the CDR3 is TGTGCCAGCTCACGTGACCGACAGGGCCCTAATGAAAAACTGTTTTTT. The chain uses TRBV18 and TRBJ1-4; 7 positions match TRBD1. CDR1 is KGHSH and CDR2 is LQKENI in the germline V gene. The CDR3 is 16 residues long. Trimming cost V 4 bases and J 3 bases; bases outside gene matches: 8.

CDR3 coding DNA: TGTGCCAGTAGCTTTCGGGCAGGGGTGAATCAGCCCCAGCATTTT. This codes for CASSFRAGVNQPQHF. This chain links TRBV19 with TRBJ1-5, with D maybe TRBD1 (6 bases). Trimming removed 6 bases from V and 4 bases from J, with 16 bases in between. Germline V gives CDR1 LNHDA, CDR2 SQIVND (reference sequence). This CDR3 has 15 residues.

The J gene is TRBJ2-7, the V gene TRBV7-9, with 9 nucleotides matching TRBD2. Trimming at V came to 4 bases and at J to 3 bases, leaving 7 bases not matched to a gene. The CDR3 runs 15 residues. The V gene's germline CDR1 is SEHNR and CDR2 FQNEAQ (reference sequence). CDR3 coding DNA: TGTGCCAGCAGCTCTGCCGGGACTAGCCTCTACGAGCAGTACTTC. This translates into CASSSAGTSLYEQYF.

The chain joins TRBV5-1 to TRBJ2-2; D not resolved. Looked up from germline, CDR1 is SGHRS and CDR2 is YFSETQ. V shed 9 bases and J shed 0 bases, with 18 bases lying between them. This CDR3 is 16 amino acids long. The CDR3 DNA follows: TGCGCCACCTCCGAGGCTCCCTCCGCGAACACCGGGGAGCTGTTTTTT. Translated: CATSEAPSANTGELFF.

This clone was seen a handful of times. The chain couples TRBV7-8 to TRBJ2-1; 10 nucleotides agree with TRBD2. CDR3 length: 19 amino acids. Unmatched junction bases numbered 22, after V lost 4 bases and J lost 10 bases. Germline CDR1 reads SGHVS; CDR2 reads FQNEAQ. CDR3 nucleotide sequence: TGTGCCAGCAGCTCCGTCCGACTCGGGTTAGCGGGGGGCTCGCACGAGCAGTTCTTC. It translates to CASSSVRLGLAGGSHEQFF.

This clone occurred once. The chain combines TRBV5-8 with TRBJ1-5; D possibly corresponds to TRBD1 (5 bases). Trimming took 9 bases from V and 0 from J, leaving 13 bases between them. Germline values: CDR1 SGHTS, CDR2 YDEGEE. The CDR3 sequence is 14 residues long. The CDR3 bases are TGTGCCACCAAACGGGACTATAGCAATCAGCCCCAGCATTTT. Its protein is CATKRDYSNQPQHF.

J is TRBJ2-7 and V is TRBV9; no definite D call. This CDR3 comprises 14 residues. V lost 0 bases, J lost 0 bases, and 7 bases lay in between. Germline V CDR1 and CDR2: SGDLS, YYNGEE. Here the CDR3 reads CASSVARDSYEQYF. The CDR3 bases are TGTGCCAGCAGCGTAGCTAGGGACTCCTACGAGCAGTACTTC.

V usage is TRBV30 and J usage is TRBJ2-3; 7 nucleotides match TRBD1. This CDR3 region has 14 residues. CDR1 is GTSNPN, CDR2 SVGIG, per germline (reference sequence). V gave up 3 bases and J gave up 2 bases; unmatched junction bases: 5. The CDR3 spells CAWSAGTATDTQYF. The CDR3 DNA reads TGTGCCTGGAGCGCTGGGACAGCCACAGATACGCAGTATTTT.

As regards this clone: At the DNA level, this CDR3 is encoded by other sequences in the same sample as well. J is TRBJ1-5 and V is TRBV6-5; the D gene is possibly TRBD1 (5 bases). The V gene lost 0 bases and the J gene lost 3 bases, with 9 bases spanning the gap. CDR3 length equals 15 residues. Germline V gene lookup returns CDR1 MNHEY and CDR2 SVGAGI. The CDR3 DNA is TGTGCCAGCAGTTACTCTGGGGGGGACAATCAGCCCCAGCATTTT. This translates into CASSYSGGDNQPQHF.

The chain uses TRBV30 and TRBJ1-2, with D possibly matching TRBD1 (5 bases). CDR3 length equals 13 residues. Per the germline V gene, CDR1 is GTSNPN and CDR2 is SVGIG (reference sequence). Between the trimmed V and J ends, which lost 0 bases and 7 bases, there was a span of 12 bases. For the CDR3, the DNA is TGTGCCTGGAGTGTCGGAGCAGGGTCTGGCTACACCTTC. This sequence encodes CAWSVGAGSGYTF.

This rearrangement joins TRBV5-1 to TRBJ1-1; TRBD1 is a possible D gene (6 bases). Trimming stripped 4 bases from V and 4 bases from J, with 14 bases between. Germline CDR1 reads SGHRS; CDR2 reads YFSETQ. This CDR3 has 14 residues. The CDR3 sequence is CASSARGGGTEAFF. The CDR3 nucleotides are TGCGCCAGCAGCGCAAGGGGGGGTGGCACTGAAGCTTTCTTT. The variable domain in full, completed from reference TRBV5-1 and TRBJ1-1, reads KAGVTQTPRYLIKTRGQQVTLSCSPISGHRSVSWYQQTPGQGLQFLFEYFSETQRNKGNFPGRFSGRQFSNSRSEMNVSTLELGDSALYLCASSARGGGTEAFFGQGTRLTVV.

V and J are TRBV14 and TRBJ2-5, with 8 positions matching TRBD1. The J segment lost 1 base and the V segment lost 4 bases, leaving 8 bases of the junction unmatched. The CDR3 is made up of 16 amino acids. Germline V lookup: CDR1 SGHDN, CDR2 FVKESK. The CDR3 nucleotides read TGTGCCAGCAGCCCCCGGGACAGGTTCGGCCAAGAGACCCAGTACTTC. It is translated as CASSPRDRFGQETQYF.

A few counts support this clone. This chain uses TRBV15 with TRBJ1-2; D not certain. Trimming removed 0 bases from V and 6 bases from J, with 17 bases in between. The CDR3 is made up of 16 amino acids. Germline V gives CDR1 LNHNV, CDR2 YYDKDF (reference sequence). DNA for the CDR3: TGTGCCACCAGCAGAGAGTCCGGACGGGCTAGGGATGGCTACACCTTC. As protein: CATSRESGRARDGYTF.

The gene calls are TRBV10-2 and TRBJ2-6; D remains ambiguous. CDR1 and CDR2 (germline): WSHSY, SAAADI. V dropped 2 bases and J dropped 3 bases, with 5 bases sitting between them. CDR3 length: 14 amino acids. CDR3 nucleotides: TGCGCCAGCAGTGAGCCGGATGGGGCCAACGTCCTGACTTTC. It encodes CASSEPDGANVLTF.

This rearrangement joins TRBV30 to TRBJ2-3; D may match TRBD1 or TRBD2 (5 bases each). The V end was cut by 3 bases, the J end by 4 bases, with 11 bases between. Germline lookup yields CDR1 GTSNPN and CDR2 SVGIG (reference sequence). The CDR3 contains 13 residues. CDR3 sequence: CAWRLMGADTQYF. The CDR3, as DNA: TGTGCCTGGAGATTAATGGGGGCAGATACGCAGTATTTT.

This clone was observed a single time. V is TRBV10-3 and J is TRBJ2-5; TRBD2 matches 8 bases. The V segment lost 0 bases and the J segment 3 bases; nucleotides outside the gene matches: 3. The germline V gene encodes CDR1 ENHRY and CDR2 SYGVKD. This CDR3 contains 15 residues. The CDR3 bases are TGTGCCATCAGTGAGTCTACGCGGGGGGAAGAGACCCAGTACTTC. Translation gives CAISESTRGEETQYF.

The rearrangement links TRBV14 to TRBJ1-2; 9 positions agree with TRBD1. Germline assignment: CDR1 SGHDN and CDR2 FVKESK. This CDR3 contains 13 residues. V lost 4 bases to trimming and J lost 8 bases; unmatched junction nucleotides: 5. The CDR3: CASSLRTGEGYTF. CDR3 nucleotide sequence: TGTGCCAGCAGCCTTCGGACAGGGGAGGGCTACACCTTC.

The chain has TRBV7-3 and TRBJ2-3; D unclear. The CDR3 extends over 14 amino acids. Per germline, CDR1 SGHTA and CDR2 FQGTGA. Trimming removed 2 bases from V and 3 bases from J, with 9 bases in between. The CDR3 nucleotides are TGTGCCAGCAGCTTACGCCACCCGACAGATACGCAGTATTTT. Its protein is CASSLRHPTDTQYF.

The J gene is TRBJ1-2, the V gene TRBV19, with D perhaps matching TRBD1 (6 bases). Trimming stripped 7 bases from V and 3 bases from J, with 18 bases between. This CDR3 region has 15 residues. The germline gives CDR1 LNHDA, CDR2 SQIVND (reference sequence). The CDR3 protein is CASNRDTQPHYGYTF. The CDR3 nucleotides are TGTGCCAGTAACCGGGACACCCAACCCCACTATGGCTACACCTTC. The variable domain in full, with the rest retrieved from reference TRBV19 and TRBJ1-2, is DGGITQSPKYLFRKEGQNVTLSCEQNLNHDAMYWYRQDPGQGLRLIYYSQIVNDFQKGDIAEGYSVSREKKESFPLTVTSAQKNPTAFYLCASNRDTQPHYGYTFGSGTRLTVV.